This TCR beta chain was sequenced for a study of T cell repertoires in cytomegalovirus infection. Across the whole study: Signatures in public TCR beta sequences pointed to both CMV infection and matching HLA type.

Broader study findings: Carriage of CMV together with the relevant HLA was identifiable through cumulative public TCR beta family frequency. The study found HLA-C-restricted CMV-specific TCR beta clonotypes dominating the ex vivo response.

One entry per CDR3 protein results from TCRdb running MiXCR on the reads. The sample includes some 180,000 distinct CDR3 sequences, roughly 9% seen only once; the top ten take roughly 4.8%. Ten or more counts support this clonotype. Antigen unknown. Sequenced: PBMCs. The TCR comes from a human donor in good health (CMV status not recorded). Some clones in this sample may be carry-over from other donors' samples.

CDR3 amino acids: CASSQRDSTNNQPQHF. The CDR3 bases are TGCGCCAGCAGCCAAAGGGACAGCACTAACAATCAGCCCCAGCATTTT. The gene calls are TRBV4-1 and TRBJ1-5; 7 nucleotides agree with TRBD1. The CDR3 totals 16 residues. V lost 2 bases and J lost 3; bases outside the gene matches: 7. Germline CDR1 reads MGHRA; CDR2 reads YSYEKL.